Following are 8 T cell receptor beta chains from one sample sequenced in a study of blood T cell repertoires in COVID-19. Data came from immunoSEQ multiplex PCR; TCRdb stores just in-frame clones and leaves some out. The repertoire holds approximately 290,000 clones, with more than 80% as singletons. The sequencing input was PBMCs or T cells enriched from blood (not recorded which). The origin of the receptors is a woman aged 25 to 45 who had recovered from COVID-19.

This clone was seen a handful of times. The V gene is TRBV6-7, the J gene TRBJ2-1, with a tentative D call TRBD1 (6 bases). TRBV6-7 is sorted into the ORF group, with uncertain function. CDR3 length: 14 amino acids. V was pared by 6 bases and J by 9 bases, with 18 bases between. The CDR3 sequence: CASSQGHLGSEQFF. The DNA of the CDR3 is TGTGCCAGCAGCCAGGGACACCTGGGGAGTGAGCAGTTCTTC.

This clone was recorded once. The V gene is TRBV6-6, the J gene TRBJ1-2; tentative D call: TRBD1 (5 bases). CDR1 is MNHNY and CDR2 is SVGAGI in the germline V gene (reference sequence). Deletions cut 4 bases from V and 4 bases from J, with 10 bases between. This CDR3 has 13 amino acids. CDR3 loop: CASSSPGLYGYTF. The CDR3 region has the DNA TGTGCCAGCAGTTCCCCGGGACTCTATGGCTACACCTTC.

Here the CDR3 reads CAWSSPPHRDGYTF. The DNA for the CDR3 is TGTGCCTGGAGCTCACCCCCGCACAGGGACGGCTACACCTTC. This chain links TRBV30 with TRBJ1-2, with D maybe TRBD1 (6 bases). V lost 3 bases and J 8 bases, leaving 19 bases between the germline ends. The CDR3 covers 14 residues. Germline V lookup: CDR1 GTSNPN, CDR2 SVGIG (reference sequence). The variable domain in full, completed from reference TRBV30 and TRBJ1-2, reads SQTIHQWPATLVQPVGSPLSLECTVEGTSNPNLYWYRQAAGRGLQLLFYSVGIGQISSEVPQNLSASRPQDRQFILSSKKLLLSDSGFYLCAWSSPPHRDGYTFGSGTRLTVV.

The rearrangement joins TRBV9 to TRBJ1-3; 9 bases match TRBD1. After removal of 3 bases from V and 6 bases from J, the junction contained 7 bases not matched to a gene. Germline V lookup: CDR1 SGDLS, CDR2 YYNGEE. This CDR3 is built from 15 residues. In DNA form, the CDR3 reads TGTGCCAGCAGCGCCCGGACAGGGGCGCCAAACACCATATATTTT. Translating gives CASSARTGAPNTIYF.

This chain connects TRBV15 to TRBJ2-3; the match to TRBD2 covers 9 bases. This CDR3 spans 16 amino acids. J lost 4 bases, V lost 5 bases, and 10 bases had no gene match. Germline V gives CDR1 LNHNV, CDR2 YYDKDF (reference sequence). CDR3 DNA: TGTGCCACCAGCGCCCCTGCGGGAGGGCTCCCAGATACGCAGTATTTT. Its protein product is CATSAPAGGLPDTQYF.

The V and J genes are TRBV30 and TRBJ2-6, with D perhaps matching TRBD1 (6 bases). V lost 3 bases, J lost 3 bases, and 12 bases lay in between. Germline lookup yields CDR1 GTSNPN and CDR2 SVGIG (reference sequence). The CDR3 has 15 amino acids. The CDR3 bases are TGTGCCTGGAGGGATACAGGGTTTGGGGCCAACGTCCTGACTTTC. This gives the protein CAWRDTGFGANVLTF.

The chain joins TRBV7-2 to TRBJ2-7; TRBD1 is a possible D gene (6 bases). The germline V and J ends were trimmed by 2 bases and 3 bases, with 17 bases remaining between them. CDR3 size: 16 residues. CDR1 is SGHTA and CDR2 is FQGNSA in the germline V gene. CDR3 region: CASSLSSRTEVYEQYF. In DNA, the CDR3 is TGTGCCAGCAGCTTATCTTCTAGGACAGAGGTCTACGAGCAGTACTTC.

This chain joins TRBV28 and TRBJ2-7; D is ambiguous. Trimming stripped 4 bases from V and 3 bases from J, with 16 bases between. The CDR3 has 15 amino acids. Germline CDR1 and CDR2: MDHEN and SYDVKM. Here the CDR3 DNA reads TGTGCCAGCAGTTCCCCTAGGAGAACAAACTACGAGCAGTACTTC. Amino acids: CASSSPRRTNYEQYF.